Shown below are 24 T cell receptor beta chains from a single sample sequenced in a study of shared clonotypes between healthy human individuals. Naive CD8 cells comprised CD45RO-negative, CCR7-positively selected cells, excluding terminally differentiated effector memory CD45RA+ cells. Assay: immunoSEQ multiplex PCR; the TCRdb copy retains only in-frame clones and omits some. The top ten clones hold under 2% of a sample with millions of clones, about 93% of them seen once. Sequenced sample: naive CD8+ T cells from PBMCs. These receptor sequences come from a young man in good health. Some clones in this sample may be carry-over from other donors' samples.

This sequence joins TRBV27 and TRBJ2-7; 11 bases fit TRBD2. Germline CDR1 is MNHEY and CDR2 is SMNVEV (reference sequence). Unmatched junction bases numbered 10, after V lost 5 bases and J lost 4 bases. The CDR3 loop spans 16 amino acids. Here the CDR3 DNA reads TGTGCCAGCAGTCCATCACTAGCGGGAGTTCCGTACGAGCAGTACTTC. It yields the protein CASSPSLAGVPYEQYF.

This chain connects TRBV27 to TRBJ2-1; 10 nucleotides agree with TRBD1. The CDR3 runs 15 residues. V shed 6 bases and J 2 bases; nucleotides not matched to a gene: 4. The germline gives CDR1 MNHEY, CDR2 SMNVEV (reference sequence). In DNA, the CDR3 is TGTGCCAGCAGGGAGACAGGGGGCCCCTACAATGAGCAGTTCTTC. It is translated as CASRETGGPYNEQFF.

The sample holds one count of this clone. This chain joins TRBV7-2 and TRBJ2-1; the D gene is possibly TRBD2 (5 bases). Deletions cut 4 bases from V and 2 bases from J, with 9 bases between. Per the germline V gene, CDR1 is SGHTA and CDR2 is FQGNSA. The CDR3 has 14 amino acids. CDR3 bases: TGTGCCAGCAGCTCTGGAGGAACCTACAATGAGCAGTTCTTC. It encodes CASSSGGTYNEQFF.

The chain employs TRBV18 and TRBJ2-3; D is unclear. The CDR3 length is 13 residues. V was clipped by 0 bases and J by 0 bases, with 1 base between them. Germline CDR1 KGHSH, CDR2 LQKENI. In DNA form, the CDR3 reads TGTGCCAGCTCACCACCTAGCACAGATACGCAGTATTTT. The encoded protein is CASSPPSTDTQYF.

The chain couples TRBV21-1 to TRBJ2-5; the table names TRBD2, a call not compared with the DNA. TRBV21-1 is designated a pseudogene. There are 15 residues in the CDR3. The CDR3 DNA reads TGTGCCAGCAGCAAAGGAAATTTGGGGGGGGAGACCCAGTACTTC. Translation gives CASSKGNLGGETQYF.

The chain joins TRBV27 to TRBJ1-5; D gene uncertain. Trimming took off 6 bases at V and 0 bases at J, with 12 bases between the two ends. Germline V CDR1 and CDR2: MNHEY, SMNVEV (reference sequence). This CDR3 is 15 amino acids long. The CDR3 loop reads CASSPWPDSNQPQHF. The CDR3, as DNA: TGTGCCAGCAGCCCCTGGCCAGATAGCAATCAGCCCCAGCATTTT.

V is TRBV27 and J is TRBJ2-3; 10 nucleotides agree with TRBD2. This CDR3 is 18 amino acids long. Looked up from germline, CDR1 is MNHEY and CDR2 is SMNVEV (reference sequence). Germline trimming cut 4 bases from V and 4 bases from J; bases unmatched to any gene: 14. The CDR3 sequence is CASSSFPKREGPSDTQYF. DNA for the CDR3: TGTGCCAGCAGTTCATTTCCCAAGCGGGAGGGCCCCTCAGATACGCAGTATTTT.

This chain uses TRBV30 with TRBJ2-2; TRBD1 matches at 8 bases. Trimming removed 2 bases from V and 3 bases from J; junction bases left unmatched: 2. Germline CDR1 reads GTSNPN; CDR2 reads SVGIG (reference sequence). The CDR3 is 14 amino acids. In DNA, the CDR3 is TGTGCCTGGAGTTACAGGGGGTACACCGGGGAGCTGTTTTTT. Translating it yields CAWSYRGYTGELFF.

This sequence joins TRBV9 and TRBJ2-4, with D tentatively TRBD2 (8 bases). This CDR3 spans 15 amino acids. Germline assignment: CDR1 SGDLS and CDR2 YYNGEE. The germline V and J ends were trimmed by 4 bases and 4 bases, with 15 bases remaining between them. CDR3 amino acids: CASSPGGTEKNIQYF. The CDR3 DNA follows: TGTGCCAGCAGCCCGGGGGGGACAGAGAAAAACATTCAGTACTTC.

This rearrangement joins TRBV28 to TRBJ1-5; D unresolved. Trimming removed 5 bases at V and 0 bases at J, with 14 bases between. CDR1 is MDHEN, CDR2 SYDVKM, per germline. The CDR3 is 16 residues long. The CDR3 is CASSPGRAASNQPQHF. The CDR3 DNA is TGTGCCAGCAGTCCCGGGCGTGCGGCTAGCAATCAGCCCCAGCATTTT.

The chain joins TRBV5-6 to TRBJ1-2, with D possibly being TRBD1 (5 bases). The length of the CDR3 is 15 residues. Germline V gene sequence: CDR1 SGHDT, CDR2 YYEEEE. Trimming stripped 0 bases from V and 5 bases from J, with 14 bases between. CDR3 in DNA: TGTGCCAGCAGCTTGGAATTTTCGGGGGGTTATGGCTACACCTTC. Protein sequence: CASSLEFSGGYGYTF.

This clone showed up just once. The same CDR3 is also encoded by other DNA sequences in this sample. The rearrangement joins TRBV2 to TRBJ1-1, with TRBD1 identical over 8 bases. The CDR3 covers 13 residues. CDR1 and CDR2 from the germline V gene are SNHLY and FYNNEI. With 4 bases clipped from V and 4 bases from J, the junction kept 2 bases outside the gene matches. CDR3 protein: CASSGDRGTEAFF. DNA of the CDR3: TGTGCCAGCAGTGGTGACAGGGGCACTGAAGCTTTCTTT.

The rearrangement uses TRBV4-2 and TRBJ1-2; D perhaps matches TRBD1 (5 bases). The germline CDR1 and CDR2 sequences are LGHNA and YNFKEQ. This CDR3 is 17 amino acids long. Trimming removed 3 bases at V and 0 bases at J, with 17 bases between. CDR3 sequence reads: CASSQTQGAPANYGYTF. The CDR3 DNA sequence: TGTGCCAGCAGCCAGACGCAGGGAGCACCCGCTAACTATGGCTACACCTTC.

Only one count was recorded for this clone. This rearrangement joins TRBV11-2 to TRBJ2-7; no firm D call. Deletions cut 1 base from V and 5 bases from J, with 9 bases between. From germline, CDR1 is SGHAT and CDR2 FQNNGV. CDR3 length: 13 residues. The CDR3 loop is CASSLVGKDEQYF. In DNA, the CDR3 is TGTGCCAGCAGCTTAGTAGGGAAGGACGAGCAGTACTTC.

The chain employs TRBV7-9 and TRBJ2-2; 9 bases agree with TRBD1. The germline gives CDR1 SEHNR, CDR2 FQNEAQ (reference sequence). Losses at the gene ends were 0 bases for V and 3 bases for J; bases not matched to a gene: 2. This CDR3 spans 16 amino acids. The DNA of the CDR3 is TGTGCCAGCAGCTTAGCCCGGACAGGGGACACCGGGGAGCTGTTTTTT. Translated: CASSLARTGDTGELFF.

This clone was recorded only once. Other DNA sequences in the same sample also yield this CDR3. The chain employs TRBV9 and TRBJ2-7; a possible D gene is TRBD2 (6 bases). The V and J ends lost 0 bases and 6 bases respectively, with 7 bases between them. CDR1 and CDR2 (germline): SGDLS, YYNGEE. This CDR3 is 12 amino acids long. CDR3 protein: CASSVGRGEQYF. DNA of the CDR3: TGTGCCAGCAGCGTAGGGCGGGGCGAGCAGTACTTC.

The CDR3 DNA reads TGCGCCAGCAGCCAGGAAAATACGGGACGTAACTATGGCTACACCTTC. It specifies CASSQENTGRNYGYTF. The chain has TRBV4-3 and TRBJ1-2, with D possibly TRBD1 on 5 matching bases. This CDR3 comprises 16 residues. Germline lookup yields CDR1 LGHNA and CDR2 YSLEER. The V and J ends lost 3 bases and 1 base respectively, with 15 bases between them.

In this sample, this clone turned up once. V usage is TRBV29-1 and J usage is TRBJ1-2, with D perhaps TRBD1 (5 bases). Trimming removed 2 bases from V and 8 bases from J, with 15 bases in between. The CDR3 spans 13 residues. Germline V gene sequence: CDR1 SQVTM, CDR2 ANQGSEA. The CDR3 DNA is TGCAGCGTTGAACCTGGGACTGCTCTCGGCTACACCTTC. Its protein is CSVEPGTALGYTF.

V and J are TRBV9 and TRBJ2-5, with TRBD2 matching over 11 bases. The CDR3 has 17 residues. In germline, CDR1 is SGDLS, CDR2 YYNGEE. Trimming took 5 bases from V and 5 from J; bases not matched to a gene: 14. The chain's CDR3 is CASSATSGNSGWETQYF. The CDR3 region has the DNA TGTGCCAGCAGTGCGACTAGCGGGAATTCCGGGTGGGAGACCCAGTACTTC.

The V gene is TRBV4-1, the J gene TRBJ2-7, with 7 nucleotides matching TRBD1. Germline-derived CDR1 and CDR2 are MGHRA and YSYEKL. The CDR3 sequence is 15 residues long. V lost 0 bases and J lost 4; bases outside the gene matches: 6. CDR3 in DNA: TGCGCCAGCAGCCAAGACGGGACAGATGGTTACGAGCAGTACTTC. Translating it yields CASSQDGTDGYEQYF.

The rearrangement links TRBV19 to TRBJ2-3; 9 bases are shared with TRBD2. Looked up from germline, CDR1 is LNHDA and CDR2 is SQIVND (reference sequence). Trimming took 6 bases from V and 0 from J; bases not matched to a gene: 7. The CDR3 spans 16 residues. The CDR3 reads CASRVREGASTDTQYF. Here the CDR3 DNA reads TGTGCCAGTAGAGTGCGGGAGGGAGCTAGCACAGATACGCAGTATTTT.

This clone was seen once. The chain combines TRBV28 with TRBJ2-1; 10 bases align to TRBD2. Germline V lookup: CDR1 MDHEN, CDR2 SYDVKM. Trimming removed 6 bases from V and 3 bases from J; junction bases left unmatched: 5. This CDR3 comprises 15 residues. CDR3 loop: CASSTTSGFYNEQFF. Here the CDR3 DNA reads TGTGCCAGCAGCACGACTAGCGGGTTCTACAATGAGCAGTTCTTC.

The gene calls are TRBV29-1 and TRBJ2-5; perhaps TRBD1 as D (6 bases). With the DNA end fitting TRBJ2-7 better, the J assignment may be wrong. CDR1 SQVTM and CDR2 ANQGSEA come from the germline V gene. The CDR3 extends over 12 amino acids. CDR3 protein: CSVLLDRYEQYF. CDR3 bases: TGCAGCGTTCTTCTGGACAGATACGAGCAGTACTTC.

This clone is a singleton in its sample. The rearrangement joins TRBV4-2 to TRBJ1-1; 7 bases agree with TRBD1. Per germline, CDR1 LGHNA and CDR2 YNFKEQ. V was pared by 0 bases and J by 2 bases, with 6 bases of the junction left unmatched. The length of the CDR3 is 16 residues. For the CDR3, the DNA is TGTGCCAGCAGCCAAGAACCGGGACAGTTTAACACTGAAGCTTTCTTT. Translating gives CASSQEPGQFNTEAFF.